This T cell receptor (beta chain) was identified during a study of blood T cell repertoires in COVID-19. Study-wide context: The cDNA or gDNA used as material had been derived from T cells, B-cell-depleted T cells, or PBMCs.

This clone was seen a handful of times. From germline, CDR1 is SGDLS and CDR2 YYNGEE. This CDR3 spans 14 amino acids. V dropped 2 bases and J dropped 9; count of bases not matched to a gene: 5. Authors' methods: Quantification of nucleated cells was approximated via reference gene primer amplification. Some clones are missing from TCRdb's copy, which holds only in-frame ones; the method was immunoSEQ multiplex PCR. V, J and clone size are those of that table, while D and trimming were read from the DNA. Among a few hundred thousand clones, around four fifths were seen once, and the ten largest hold about 1.2%.

The receptor's source is a woman between 45 and 60 years old with acute or convalescent COVID-19. This sequence joins TRBV9 and TRBJ2-5; 12 bases map to TRBD2. The sample comprised peripheral blood. The DNA for the CDR3 is TGTGCCAGCAGCGTCTCTAGCGGGAGGGAGGCCCAGTACTTC. The encoded protein is CASSVSSGREAQYF. The variable domain in full, completed from reference TRBV9 and TRBJ2-5, reads DSGVTQTPKHLITATGQRVTLRCSPRSGDLSVYWYQQSLDQGLQFLIQYYNGEERAKGNILERFSAQQFPDLHSELNLSSLELGDSALYFCASSVSSGREAQYFGPGTRLLVL.